This T cell receptor (beta chain) was retrieved from a study of T cell responses to AZD1222 COVID-19 vaccine. Study-level results: Clonal diversity was possibly underestimated, and white British individuals and females predominated among donors. Along spike, vaccine-associated CD4 TCRs were found throughout, with dominance at 160-218 and 743-854.

Trimming removed 4 bases from V and 2 bases from J; junction bases left unmatched: 2. Germline lookup yields CDR1 SGHKS and CDR2 YYEKEE (reference sequence). CDR3 length: 15 amino acids. Sequencing was performed with immunoSEQ multiplex PCR; in TCRdb, only in-frame clones are kept and a portion is missing. The table has 250,000 to 300,000 clones, 90% to 95% seen once. With regard to this clone: The target antigen is unknown.

V usage is TRBV5-5 and J usage is TRBJ2-6; the match to TRBD2 covers 8 bases. Sequenced material: peripheral blood, taken 28 days after the second AZD1222 dose. The TCR sequence derives from an adult who received the AZD1222 COVID-19 vaccine. This CDR3 is CASSTGGTGANVLTF. The CDR3 bases are TGTGCCAGCAGCACGGGAGGGACTGGGGCCAACGTCCTGACTTTC. Full variable domain (remainder filled in from reference TRBV5-5 and TRBJ2-6): DAGVTQSPTHLIKTRGQQVTLRCSPISGHKSVSWYQQVLGQGPQFIFQYYEKEERGRGNFPDRFSARQFPNYSSELNVNALLLGDSALYLCASSTGGTGANVLTFGAGSRLTVL.